The TCR beta chain described here comes from a study of blood T cells in healthy people across ages. A sample-barcoded 5' primer and a J-beta primer mix were used in a second PCR of about 6 to 12 cycles. TCRdb analysed the 5' RACE reads with MiXCR anew, one entry per CDR3 protein. There are hundreds of thousands of distinct CDR3 sequences in the sample; 22% occur only once, and roughly 22% lies in the top ten. The V gene lost 4 bases and the J gene lost 7 bases, with 13 bases spanning the gap. CDR3 size: 12 residues. Germline V gives CDR1 DFQATT, CDR2 SNEGSKA (reference sequence). The clonotype originates from a man aged 65 to 79 in good health. Sample: blood. The chain has TRBV20-1 and TRBJ1-1, with D perhaps matching TRBD1 (6 bases). Here the CDR3 DNA reads TGCAGTGCTAAGGGGGTGGGGGATGAAGCTTTCTTT. Translating it yields CSAKGVGDEAFF.